This TCR beta chain was captured by sequencing in a study of OX40 agonist ivuxolimab in advanced cancers. Germline CDR1 reads LNHDA; CDR2 reads SQIVND (reference sequence). This CDR3 contains 15 residues. V shed 1 base, J shed 5 bases, and the junction held 7 bases outside the gene matches. The protocol was immunoSEQ multiplex PCR, while the TCRdb copy is restricted to in-frame clones and leaves out a portion. The sample holds tens of thousands of clones, 78% seen once. The receptor was isolated from an adult with an advanced solid tumor such as melanoma, head and neck, liver or kidney cancer. The V and J genes are TRBV19 and TRBJ2-7, with 8 bases that match TRBD1. This specimen consisted of CD4+ or CD8+ T cells sorted from blood, obtained in a trial of the OX40 agonist ivuxolimab. CDR3 loop: CASSIGRDRFNEQYF. CDR3 sequence (DNA): TGTGCCAGTAGTATAGGAAGGGACAGGTTCAACGAGCAGTACTTC. The whole variable domain, remainder taken from reference TRBV19 and TRBJ2-7, is DGGITQSPKYLFRKEGQNVTLSCEQNLNHDAMYWYRQDPGQGLRLIYYSQIVNDFQKGDIAEGYSVSREKKESFPLTVTSAQKNPTAFYLCASSIGRDRFNEQYFGPGTRLTVT.